The 20 T cell receptor beta chains in this list originate from one sample, sequenced in a study of blood T cell repertoires in COVID-19. Assay: immunoSEQ multiplex PCR; the TCRdb copy retains only in-frame clones and omits some. The sample holds some 150,000 clones, more than 65% seen once. The specimen was peripheral blood. Every receptor here comes from a woman between 45 and 60 years old with acute or convalescent COVID-19.

The CDR3 loop is CATSRLDSNTGELFF. In DNA, the CDR3 is TGTGCCACTTCCCGCCTGGACAGCAACACCGGGGAGCTGTTTTTT. V is TRBV6-6 and J is TRBJ2-2; D is perhaps TRBD1 (6 bases). CDR1 and CDR2 from the germline V gene are MNHNY and SVGAGI (reference sequence). The CDR3 extends over 15 amino acids. V lost 10 bases and J 2 bases, leaving 17 bases between the germline ends.

The rearrangement links TRBV6-2 or TRBV6-3 to TRBJ2-7; maybe TRBD1 (5 bases). The germline V gene has CDR1 MNHEY and CDR2 SVGEGT. V lost 4 bases and J lost 2, with 18 bases in between. CDR3 length: 16 amino acids. Here the CDR3 DNA reads TGTGCCAGCAGTTCCCCCCGGCAGGGTTATCCCTACGAGCAGTACTTC. Translation: CASSSPRQGYPYEQYF.

This chain uses TRBV7-8 with TRBJ2-7; maybe TRBD2 (5 bases). Germline CDR1 SGHVS, CDR2 FQNEAQ. This CDR3 is built from 14 residues. Trimming removed 6 bases at V and 4 bases at J, with 16 bases between. The CDR3 here is CASSFLAMSYEQYF. Here the CDR3 DNA reads TGTGCCAGCAGTTTTCTAGCTATGAGTTACGAGCAGTACTTC.

This chain uses TRBV6-6 with TRBJ2-3, with no clear D. Trimming took off 8 bases at V and 0 bases at J, with 18 bases between the two ends. CDR1 and CDR2 from the germline V gene are MNHNY and SVGAGI (reference sequence). There are 16 residues in the CDR3. CDR3 loop: CASGSLSVTSTDTQYF. For the CDR3, the DNA is TGTGCCAGCGGTAGTTTAAGCGTCACTAGCACAGATACGCAGTATTTT.

The J gene is TRBJ2-2, the V gene TRBV7-9, with 8 bases fitting TRBD2. CDR1 and CDR2 (germline): SEHNR, FQNEAQ (reference sequence). The CDR3 is 16 amino acids. Trimming cost V 4 bases and J 4 bases; bases outside gene matches: 8. Here the CDR3 DNA reads TGTGCCAGCAGCTCCCCTAGCGGGTTAGGCACCGGGGAGCTGTTTTTT. Protein: CASSSPSGLGTGELFF.

The chain links TRBV18 to TRBJ2-6, with D unclear. This CDR3 contains 18 residues. Germline V gives CDR1 KGHSH, CDR2 LQKENI. With 4 bases removed from V and 0 bases from J, the gap between germline ends came to 16 bases. DNA of the CDR3: TGTGCCAGCTCACGGCTAAACAGCCTACCCTCTGGGGCCAACGTCCTGACTTTC. Its translation is CASSRLNSLPSGANVLTF.

V gene TRBV4-3 combines with J gene TRBJ2-3; 11 positions agree with TRBD2. After removal of 1 base from V and 2 bases from J, the junction contained 8 bases not matched to a gene. CDR1 is LGHNA, CDR2 YSLEER, per germline. The CDR3 totals 18 residues. The chain's CDR3 is CASSQVAGGVTDTDTQYF. The CDR3 nucleotides read TGCGCCAGCAGCCAAGTAGCGGGGGGGGTAACAGACACAGATACGCAGTATTTT.

V usage is TRBV6-5 and J usage is TRBJ2-2, with 8 bases lining up with TRBD1. Per germline, CDR1 MNHEY and CDR2 SVGAGI. The CDR3 is 15 amino acids. V lost 6 bases and J lost 2; bases outside the gene matches: 5. The CDR3 is CASRAGTGNTGELFF. DNA for the CDR3: TGTGCCAGCAGGGCCGGGACAGGCAACACCGGGGAGCTGTTTTTT.

V and J are TRBV5-1 and TRBJ1-6, with 8 nucleotides matching TRBD1. This CDR3 is built from 16 residues. Germline V lookup: CDR1 SGHRS, CDR2 YFSETQ. With V trimmed by 3 bases and J by 6 bases, 8 bases remained unmatched. The CDR3 here is CASSSPDREGNSPLHF. In nucleotides, the CDR3 is TGCGCCAGCAGCTCCCCGGACAGGGAGGGTAATTCACCCCTCCACTTT. The full variable domain, with the rest looked up from reference TRBV5-1 and TRBJ1-6, is KAGVTQTPRYLIKTRGQQVTLSCSPISGHRSVSWYQQTPGQGLQFLFEYFSETQRNKGNFPGRFSGRQFSNSRSEMNVSTLELGDSALYLCASSSPDREGNSPLHFGNGTRLTVT.

The J gene is TRBJ1-6, the V gene TRBV11-2, with D hard to call. Germline V gene lookup returns CDR1 SGHAT and CDR2 FQNNGV. V dropped 2 bases and J dropped 7 bases, with 9 bases sitting between them. The CDR3 is made up of 14 amino acids. DNA of the CDR3: TGTGCCAGCAGCTTAATACACACCAATTCACCCCTCCACTTT. This translates into CASSLIHTNSPLHF.

The chain has TRBV9 and TRBJ2-2; 7 bases line up with TRBD1. Germline V lookup: CDR1 SGDLS, CDR2 YYNGEE. This CDR3 has 16 residues. Unmatched junction bases numbered 6, after V lost 4 bases and J lost 0 bases. The CDR3 bases are TGTGCCAGCAGCCCAAGCCAGGGGGCGAACACCGGGGAGCTGTTTTTT. Its translation is CASSPSQGANTGELFF.

The rearrangement joins TRBV11-2 to TRBJ1-3; D uncertain. Trimming shortened V by 4 bases and J by 1 base, and 8 bases separated the two germline ends. The germline V gene has CDR1 SGHAT and CDR2 FQNNGV. The CDR3 runs 14 residues. In DNA form, the CDR3 reads TGTGCCAGCAGCTCCCGAGGGTCTGGAAACACCATATATTTT. Encoded protein: CASSSRGSGNTIYF.

CDR3 sequence: CASSSQGSYNEQFF. Written as DNA, the CDR3 is TGTGCCAGCAGCTCCCAGGGCTCCTACAATGAGCAGTTCTTC. This chain joins TRBV7-2 and TRBJ2-1, with D maybe TRBD1 (5 bases). CDR1 is SGHTA, CDR2 FQGNSA, per germline. The CDR3 runs to 14 residues. V was pared by 4 bases and J by 0 bases, with 7 bases between.

The CDR3 here is CASSPTSGGGYGYTF. CDR3 nucleotide sequence: TGTGCCAGCTCACCAACCTCGGGCGGAGGCTATGGCTACACCTTC. The V and J genes are TRBV18 and TRBJ1-2; D is unclear. Germline CDR1 and CDR2: KGHSH and LQKENI. This CDR3 region has 15 residues. V lost 2 bases and J lost 4, with 14 bases in between.

The gene calls are TRBV2 and TRBJ2-5, with D possibly matching TRBD1 (6 bases). The V and J ends lost 6 bases and 5 bases respectively, with 13 bases between them. Germline-derived CDR1 and CDR2 are SNHLY and FYNNEI. The CDR3 runs 13 residues. The CDR3 coding sequence is TGTGCCAGCAGAGACAGGTGGAAGGAGACCCAGTACTTC. Its translation: CASRDRWKETQYF.

CDR3 region: CASSPGLAGGNTGELFF. The CDR3 region has the DNA TGTGCCAGCAGCCCCGGACTAGCGGGGGGGAACACCGGGGAGCTGTTTTTT. The genes are TRBV7-2 and TRBJ2-2; 14 nucleotides line up with TRBD2. The germline gives CDR1 SGHTA, CDR2 FQGNSA. The CDR3 loop spans 17 amino acids. The V gene end was trimmed by 5 bases and the J gene end by 1 base; junction bases not matched to a gene: 3.

The chain employs TRBV10-1 and TRBJ2-1, with TRBD2 identical over 10 bases. The germline V gene encodes CDR1 WNHNN and CDR2 SYGVQD (reference sequence). With 4 bases clipped from V and 7 bases from J, the junction kept 13 bases outside the gene matches. The CDR3 is 17 residues long. The CDR3 here is CASSAPGTSDQLNEQFF. The CDR3 region has the DNA TGCGCCAGCAGTGCCCCCGGGACTAGCGATCAATTGAATGAGCAGTTCTTC.

This clone was recorded only once. The rearrangement uses TRBV4-3 and TRBJ2-2, with 13 bases lining up with TRBD2. Looked up from germline, CDR1 is LGHNA and CDR2 is YSLEER. V shed 4 bases and J 2 bases; nucleotides not matched to a gene: 7. This CDR3 has 18 residues. The CDR3, as DNA: TGCGCCAGCAGCCGATCACTAGCGGGGGGGCTAAACACCGGGGAGCTGTTTTTT. This codes for CASSRSLAGGLNTGELFF.

The V and J genes are TRBV2 and TRBJ1-5; 12 bases line up with TRBD1. Trimming at V came to 6 bases and at J to 7 bases, leaving 1 base not matched to a gene. CDR3 length equals 13 residues. Germline values: CDR1 SNHLY, CDR2 FYNNEI. CDR3 loop: CASRGTGGQPQHF. CDR3 DNA sequence: TGTGCCAGCAGGGGGACAGGGGGCCAGCCCCAGCATTTT. Drawing the rest from reference TRBV2 and TRBJ1-5, the complete variable domain is EPEVTQTPSHQVTQMGQEVILRCVPISNHLYFYWYRQILGQKVEFLVSFYNNEISEKSEIFDDQFSVERPDGSNFTLKIRSTKLEDSAMYFCASRGTGGQPQHFGDGTRLSIL.

CDR3 in amino acids: CASSPIRTGGRNQPQHF. As DNA, the CDR3 is TGTGCCAGCAGCCCTATCCGGACAGGGGGCCGTAATCAGCCCCAGCATTTT. The rearrangement links TRBV28 to TRBJ1-5; 11 bases are a match to TRBD1. This CDR3 comprises 17 residues. After removal of 6 bases from V and 4 bases from J, the junction contained 11 bases not matched to a gene. Germline-derived CDR1 and CDR2 are MDHEN and SYDVKM.